This T cell receptor (beta chain) was obtained from a study of tumor-infiltrating lymphocytes in oesophageal squamous cell carcinoma. MiXCR, applied by TCRdb to the PCR reads, yields one record per CDR3 protein. The sample has about 13,000 distinct CDR3 sequences; around 56% are singletons. The sample holds one count of this clonotype. There are 12 residues in the CDR3. Germline CDR1 LGHNA, CDR2 YNFKEQ. The specimen was blood. The chain carries TRBV4-2 and TRBJ2-7; D unclear. The assigned J gene may be wrong: the sequence end matches TRBJ2-1 better. This clonotype was sampled from a female donor with esophageal squamous cell carcinoma. For the CDR3, the DNA is TGTGCCAGCAGTCACCCTGGCAATGAGCAGTTCTTC. This translates into CASSHPGNEQFF.